One sample yielded the 27 T cell receptor beta chains listed below, sequenced in a study of shared clonotypes between healthy human individuals. Assay: immunoSEQ multiplex PCR; the TCRdb copy retains only in-frame clones and omits some. Seen here are 2 million to 2.5 million clones, under 97% observed once, and the top ten hold approximately 0.13%. The sequencing input was naive CD4+ T cells sorted from blood. Subset indicated: CD45RA+ positively selected. These receptors were collected from a man between 18 and 29 years old in good health.

The V call is TRBV2, the J call TRBJ2-1; possible D gene TRBD1, 6 bases. The CDR3 covers 15 residues. The V gene lost 0 bases and the J gene lost 10 bases, with 16 bases spanning the gap. Germline assignment: CDR1 SNHLY and CDR2 FYNNEI. CDR3 region: CASSEALWAGDEQFF. For the CDR3, the DNA is TGTGCCAGCAGTGAAGCGCTGTGGGCAGGGGACGAGCAGTTCTTC.

The chain uses TRBV30 and TRBJ2-2; weak D call: TRBD2 (5 bases). V lost 5 bases and J lost 4, with 11 bases in between. Per germline, CDR1 GTSNPN and CDR2 SVGIG (reference sequence). The CDR3 is 13 amino acids. DNA of the CDR3: TGTGCCTGGGGCGGGCTAGTCACCGGGGAGCTGTTTTTT. It is translated as CAWGGLVTGELFF.

The chain is built from TRBV6-1 and TRBJ2-7; 8 bases are a match to TRBD2. Trimming cost V 3 bases and J 6 bases; bases outside gene matches: 13. The CDR3 loop spans 16 amino acids. Germline CDR1 and CDR2: MNHNS and SASEGT. CDR3 protein: CASSDLARGANAEQYF. CDR3 nucleotide sequence: TGTGCCAGCAGTGACCTGGCGCGGGGGGCTAACGCCGAGCAGTACTTC.

This clone occurred once. Other DNA sequences of this sample code for an identical CDR3. The chain joins TRBV18 to TRBJ2-7; 11 positions agree with TRBD2. The CDR3 length is 14 residues. Germline V gives CDR1 KGHSH, CDR2 LQKENI. V was clipped by 5 bases and J by 3 bases; unmatched bases: 3. DNA of the CDR3: TGTGCCAGCTCAGTAACTAGCGGGAGCTACGAGCAGTACTTC. Its translation: CASSVTSGSYEQYF.

CDR3 coding DNA: TGCGCCAGCAGCCGCGGAGTACCGACAGACTCCTACGAGCAGTACTTC. Translated: CASSRGVPTDSYEQYF. The chain joins TRBV4-1 to TRBJ2-7; TRBD1 might be the D (5 bases). Germline CDR1 and CDR2: MGHRA and YSYEKL. The V end lost 4 bases, the J end lost 0 bases, and 16 bases lay between the germline ends. This CDR3 is built from 16 residues.

The chain links TRBV7-9 to TRBJ2-6, with D unresolved. This CDR3 spans 14 amino acids. V was clipped by 5 bases and J by 0 bases, with 5 bases between them. Germline lookup yields CDR1 SEHNR and CDR2 FQNEAQ (reference sequence). CDR3 protein: CASSISSGANVLTF. CDR3 coding DNA: TGTGCCAGCAGCATCAGCTCTGGGGCCAACGTCCTGACTTTC.

The CDR3 DNA is TGTGCCAGCAGTCCGTCGGGGAATGCTCTCGGGGCCAACGTCCTGACTTTC. It yields the protein CASSPSGNALGANVLTF. The chain couples TRBV2 to TRBJ2-6; TRBD2 is a possible D gene (5 bases). From germline, CDR1 is SNHLY and CDR2 FYNNEI. This CDR3 is built from 17 residues. V lost 5 bases to trimming and J lost 4 bases, with 18 bases between them.

V gene TRBV5-8 combines with J gene TRBJ2-3; 9 bases line up with TRBD2. Germline trimming cut 3 bases from V and 4 bases from J; bases unmatched to any gene: 12. The CDR3 runs 17 residues. Germline-derived CDR1 and CDR2 are SGHTS and YDEGEE. The DNA of the CDR3 is TGTGCCAGCAGCTGGGTCCAAGCGGGAGGAGGGGCAGATACGCAGTATTTT. Translating gives CASSWVQAGGGADTQYF.

This chain links TRBV10-3 with TRBJ2-5; 14 nucleotides align to TRBD2. The CDR3 is 15 residues long. V lost 10 bases to trimming and J lost 7 bases; unmatched junction nucleotides: 11. From germline, CDR1 is ENHRY and CDR2 SYGVKD. The CDR3 here is CATGTSGGSFGTQYF. DNA for the CDR3: TGTGCCACCGGGACTAGCGGGGGCTCGTTCGGGACCCAGTACTTC.

This clone was seen just once. This sequence joins TRBV7-8 and TRBJ1-5; TRBD1 matches 7 bases. The CDR3 has 16 residues. CDR1 and CDR2 (germline): SGHVS, FQNEAQ. Trimming at V came to 2 bases and at J to 5 bases, leaving 9 bases not matched to a gene. Written as DNA, the CDR3 is TGTGCCAGCAGCTTAATAAGGGACAGCCAGTATCAGCCCCAGCATTTT. It translates to CASSLIRDSQYQPQHF.

In the case of this clone: The same CDR3 is also encoded by other DNA sequences in this sample. The chain couples TRBV19 to TRBJ2-7; weak D call: TRBD1 (6 bases). The V and J ends lost 4 bases and 6 bases respectively, with 13 bases between them. Germline loops: CDR1 LNHDA, CDR2 SQIVND (reference sequence). This CDR3 region has 13 residues. In DNA, the CDR3 is TGTGCCAGTAGTACCCTTCAGGGGAGCGAGCAGTACTTC. Encoded protein: CASSTLQGSEQYF. Full variable domain (remainder filled in from reference TRBV19 and TRBJ2-7): DGGITQSPKYLFRKEGQNVTLSCEQNLNHDAMYWYRQDPGQGLRLIYYSQIVNDFQKGDIAEGYSVSREKKESFPLTVTSAQKNPTAFYLCASSTLQGSEQYFGPGTRLTVT.

As to this clone: This same CDR3 is encoded by further DNA sequences in the sample. The chain employs TRBV28 and TRBJ1-2; 9 bases are shared with TRBD1. This CDR3 spans 14 amino acids. Germline V lookup: CDR1 MDHEN, CDR2 SYDVKM. Trimming took 6 bases from V and 4 from J; bases not matched to a gene: 6. This CDR3 reads CASRPGQGIYGYTF. Here the CDR3 DNA reads TGTGCCAGCAGGCCGGGACAGGGAATCTATGGCTACACCTTC.

This chain connects TRBV28 to TRBJ1-1, with a tentative D call TRBD1 (6 bases). Germline V lookup: CDR1 MDHEN, CDR2 SYDVKM. V was trimmed by 3 bases and J by 5 bases, leaving 16 bases between them. CDR3 length: 15 amino acids. The chain's CDR3 is CASSLPALGGTEAFF. The DNA of the CDR3 is TGTGCCAGCAGTTTGCCAGCCCTAGGGGGGACTGAAGCTTTCTTT.

The V call is TRBV4-1, the J call TRBJ1-6; 10 nucleotides match TRBD1. Germline V gene sequence: CDR1 MGHRA, CDR2 YSYEKL. V shed 1 base, J shed 9 bases, and the junction held 3 bases outside the gene matches. The CDR3 is 15 residues long. This chain's CDR3 is CASSQGQGASSPLHF. CDR3 nucleotide sequence: TGCGCCAGCAGCCAAGGACAGGGGGCGAGTTCACCCCTCCACTTT.

The rearrangement uses TRBV6-6 and TRBJ2-5; the D is unclear. The germline gives CDR1 MNHNY, CDR2 SVGAGI (reference sequence). The CDR3 consists of 14 residues. The V end lost 6 bases, the J end lost 5 bases, and 16 bases lay between the germline ends. CDR3 loop: CASRFGSERETQYF. The DNA of the CDR3 is TGTGCCAGCAGGTTCGGGTCGGAGAGGGAGACCCAGTACTTC.

The chain couples TRBV28 to TRBJ2-3, with 7 positions matching TRBD2. The germline V gene encodes CDR1 MDHEN and CDR2 SYDVKM. After removal of 4 bases from V and 3 bases from J, the junction contained 10 bases not matched to a gene. The CDR3 runs to 16 residues. The CDR3 DNA reads TGTGCCAGCAGTTCCCTAGCGGAGGGGCAGACAGATACGCAGTATTTT. This codes for CASSSLAEGQTDTQYF.

The chain has TRBV5-1 and TRBJ1-2; D gene uncertain. Germline CDR1 SGHRS, CDR2 YFSETQ. V lost 0 bases to trimming and J lost 2 bases, with 11 bases between them. This CDR3 is built from 15 residues. The CDR3 is CASSLAVGGNYGYTF. The CDR3 nucleotides read TGCGCCAGCAGCTTGGCCGTGGGTGGGAACTATGGCTACACCTTC.

The V gene is TRBV2, the J gene TRBJ1-5, with D unclear. The V end lost 5 bases, the J end lost 4 bases, and 15 bases lay between the germline ends. The CDR3 is 15 residues long. Germline CDR1 and CDR2: SNHLY and FYNNEI. The CDR3: CASSSSGTKNQPQHF. DNA for the CDR3: TGTGCCAGCAGTAGTAGTGGCACCAAAAATCAGCCCCAGCATTTT.

The rearrangement links TRBV6-5 to TRBJ1-1; 9 nucleotides match TRBD1. The CDR3 length is 15 residues. The germline V gene has CDR1 MNHEY and CDR2 SVGAGI. The trim removed 1 base at V and 2 bases at J, leaving 2 bases unmatched. As DNA, the CDR3 is TGTGCCAGCAGTTACTGGGGACAGGGAAACACTGAAGCTTTCTTT. It encodes CASSYWGQGNTEAFF.

Comment on this clone: In the same sample, other DNA sequences code for this CDR3. V usage is TRBV18 and J usage is TRBJ1-3; TRBD1 agrees at 10 bases. V shed 3 bases and J 2 bases; nucleotides not matched to a gene: 1. The CDR3 is 15 amino acids. CDR1 is KGHSH and CDR2 is LQKENI in the germline V gene. CDR3 nucleotide sequence: TGTGCCAGCTCACCCGGGACAGGGGCTGGAAACACCATATATTTT. Its protein product is CASSPGTGAGNTIYF.

The chain is built from TRBV30 and TRBJ1-4; no clear D. There are 11 residues in the CDR3. CDR1 GTSNPN and CDR2 SVGIG come from the germline V gene (reference sequence). Trimming pared 4 bases from V and 6 bases from J, leaving 6 bases between. CDR3 loop: CAWMRDEKLFF. The CDR3 region has the DNA TGTGCCTGGATGAGAGATGAAAAACTGTTTTTT.

In its sample, this clone was seen a few times. The V and J genes are TRBV30 and TRBJ2-7, with unresolved D. Deletions cut 3 bases from V and 2 bases from J, with 8 bases between. From germline, CDR1 is GTSNPN and CDR2 SVGIG (reference sequence). This CDR3 has 12 residues. The CDR3 DNA sequence: TGTGCCTGGAGAAGCTCCCCCTACGAGCAGTACTTC. Its protein product is CAWRSSPYEQYF.

The chain recombines TRBV7-2 with TRBJ2-1; tentative D call: TRBD2 (7 bases). V was pared by 5 bases and J by 1 base, with 9 bases between. Germline lookup yields CDR1 SGHTA and CDR2 FQGNSA. This CDR3 is built from 14 residues. The CDR3 DNA follows: TGTGCCAGCAGCCGGGGGGCGTCCTACAATGAGCAGTTCTTC. Protein: CASSRGASYNEQFF.

This clone has just one count. V usage is TRBV27 and J usage is TRBJ1-2; D gene uncertain. Germline lookup yields CDR1 MNHEY and CDR2 SMNVEV (reference sequence). V was cut by 2 bases and J by 4 bases, with 17 bases left in between. The CDR3 consists of 16 residues. This CDR3 is CASSLKAKPTTYGYTF. DNA of the CDR3: TGTGCCAGCAGTTTAAAGGCGAAGCCGACAACCTATGGCTACACCTTC.

This sequence joins TRBV27 and TRBJ2-7, with D perhaps TRBD2 (5 bases). The V end lost 1 base, the J end lost 2 bases, and 12 bases lay between the germline ends. The CDR3 length is 15 residues. Germline V CDR1 and CDR2: MNHEY, SMNVEV (reference sequence). The CDR3 is CASSLYPGSAYEQYF. CDR3 sequence (DNA): TGTGCCAGCAGTTTATACCCGGGGTCTGCCTACGAGCAGTACTTC.

The chain joins TRBV12-5 to TRBJ2-3, with 12 bases matching TRBD2. The junction had 8 bases not matched to a gene; V was cut back by 0 bases and J by 4 bases. CDR1 is LGHNT, CDR2 FRNRAP, per germline. The CDR3 is 18 residues long. The CDR3, as DNA: TGTGCTAGTGGTTTGGTCCCAACAACTAGCGGGGGGTCAGATACGCAGTATTTT. Translated, it gives CASGLVPTTSGGSDTQYF.

This clone was counted only a few times. Here the CDR3 reads CASSGTGRDRMYNSPLHF. The CDR3 region has the DNA TGTGCCAGCAGTGGAACGGGAAGGGACAGAATGTATAATTCACCCCTCCACTTT. The chain recombines TRBV6-4 with TRBJ1-6; the match to TRBD1 covers 7 bases. Germline loops: CDR1 MRHNA, CDR2 SNTAGT. This CDR3 has 18 amino acids. With 4 bases clipped from V and 4 bases from J, the junction kept 13 bases outside the gene matches.